The 31 T cell receptor beta chains given below trace back to one sample, sequenced in a study of T cell changes during pregnancy in multiple sclerosis. Sequenced by immunoSEQ multiplex PCR; TCRdb stores in-frame clones only, minus some. The profile shows around 100,000 clones, 92% of them singletons. The sequencing used peripheral blood, collected in the third trimester of pregnancy. Every receptor here comes from a female donor with multiple sclerosis, enrolled in a pregnancy study.

This clone was seen once. V is TRBV5-1 and J is TRBJ2-7, with 8 bases fitting TRBD1. From germline, CDR1 is SGHRS and CDR2 YFSETQ. With V trimmed by 3 bases and J by 2 bases, 19 bases remained unmatched. The CDR3 contains 19 residues. The CDR3 spells CASSYPYDSDRAQPYEQYF. Here the CDR3 DNA reads TGCGCCAGCAGCTATCCGTATGACTCGGACAGGGCACAACCCTACGAGCAGTACTTC.

V gene TRBV4-2 combines with J gene TRBJ2-1; perhaps TRBD1 as D (6 bases). V dropped 0 bases and J dropped 4 bases, with 16 bases sitting between them. The CDR3 sequence is 17 residues long. Looked up from germline, CDR1 is LGHNA and CDR2 is YNFKEQ. The chain's CDR3 is CASSQDGTGPKYNEQFF. The CDR3 coding sequence is TGTGCCAGCAGCCAAGATGGAACAGGGCCTAAATACAATGAGCAGTTCTTC.

The chain recombines TRBV5-4 with TRBJ1-2; D is undetermined. The CDR3 consists of 14 residues. V dropped 2 bases and J dropped 0 bases, with 8 bases sitting between them. Germline CDR1 reads SGHNT; CDR2 reads YYREEE (reference sequence). The CDR3 reads CASSLNKANYGYTF. CDR3 DNA: TGTGCCAGCAGCTTAAACAAAGCTAACTATGGCTACACCTTC.

The genes are TRBV19 and TRBJ1-1; D unclear. The V and J ends lost 3 bases and 6 bases respectively, with 11 bases between them. The V gene's germline CDR1 is LNHDA and CDR2 SQIVND (reference sequence). The CDR3 has 13 amino acids. In DNA, the CDR3 is TGTGCCAGTAGTATCAGGACTGGGCCTGAAGCTTTCTTT. It yields the protein CASSIRTGPEAFF.

The chain joins TRBV6-5 to TRBJ2-3; the D is unclear. This CDR3 is 12 amino acids long. In germline, CDR1 is MNHEY, CDR2 SVGAGI. The germline V and J ends were trimmed by 6 bases and 2 bases, with 6 bases remaining between them. The CDR3 nucleotides read TGTGCCAGCAGGGCGGCCACAGATACGCAGTATTTT. Translation gives CASRAATDTQYF.

This CDR3 is CASRGGTSGIYNEQFF. The CDR3 coding sequence is TGTGCCAGCAGGGGGGGGACTAGCGGGATATACAATGAGCAGTTCTTC. The chain links TRBV2 to TRBJ2-1; 13 positions match TRBD2. The germline gives CDR1 SNHLY, CDR2 FYNNEI. The J segment lost 4 bases and the V segment lost 6 bases, leaving 6 bases of the junction unmatched. The CDR3 has 16 residues.

This chain links TRBV6-5 with TRBJ2-7; the D is unclear. Trimming cost V 0 bases and J 3 bases, with 12 bases left between them. The CDR3 contains 15 residues. From germline, CDR1 is MNHEY and CDR2 SVGAGI. In nucleotides, the CDR3 is TGTGCCAGCAGTTACTCTCGTCTCACAAGCTACGAGCAGTACTTC. This sequence encodes CASSYSRLTSYEQYF.

The chain recombines TRBV5-1 with TRBJ1-3, with D possibly TRBD1 on 5 matching bases. This CDR3 region has 16 residues. Germline values: CDR1 SGHRS, CDR2 YFSETQ. Trimming pared 7 bases from V and 0 bases from J, leaving 17 bases between. In nucleotides, the CDR3 is TGCGCCAGCGCTCCGGAGCCGGGACTCTCTGGAAACACCATATATTTT. The encoded protein is CASAPEPGLSGNTIYF.

The chain combines TRBV19 with TRBJ2-7; possibly TRBD1 for D (5 bases). Germline CDR1 reads LNHDA; CDR2 reads SQIVND (reference sequence). V was trimmed by 3 bases and J by 1 base, leaving 10 bases between them. CDR3 length: 14 amino acids. The CDR3 is CASSMVDSSYEQYF. DNA of the CDR3: TGTGCCAGTAGTATGGTAGACAGTTCCTACGAGCAGTACTTC.

This clone has only one observation. This chain uses TRBV10-1 with TRBJ2-5; 8 bases align to TRBD1. V was pared by 2 bases and J by 7 bases, with 6 bases of the junction left unmatched. The CDR3 consists of 14 residues. The germline gives CDR1 WNHNN, CDR2 SYGVQD (reference sequence). CDR3 coding DNA: TGCGCCAGCAGTGAGGGGGGGACAGGAGGGACCCAGTACTTC. It encodes CASSEGGTGGTQYF.

The chain links TRBV5-6 to TRBJ1-3; no definite D call. Germline CDR1 and CDR2: SGHDT and YYEEEE. This CDR3 is 16 amino acids long. V was shortened by 3 bases and J by 3 bases, with 16 bases between the two germline ends. CDR3 in amino acids: CASSSRGRTLGNTIYF. CDR3 nucleotide sequence: TGTGCCAGCAGCTCCCGGGGTCGGACCCTTGGAAACACCATATATTTT.

The chain carries TRBV2 and TRBJ1-1; 9 positions agree with TRBD1. The V and J ends lost 9 bases and 3 bases, in that order; junction bases with no gene match: 8. The CDR3 runs to 14 residues. Per the germline V gene, CDR1 is SNHLY and CDR2 is FYNNEI. The CDR3 DNA reads as TGTGCCAGAATGGGACAGGGCAAACACACTGAAGCTTTCTTT. It codes for CARMGQGKHTEAFF.

This chain uses TRBV21-1 with TRBJ1-1; the D call TRBD1 from the table was never checked on the DNA. TRBV21-1 is given as a pseudogene. The CDR3 extends over 15 amino acids. CDR3 protein: CASNFSQGPGTEAFF. Written as DNA, the CDR3 is TGTGCCAGCAACTTCTCACAGGGGCCCGGGACTGAAGCTTTCTTT.

J is TRBJ1-1 and V is TRBV11-2; maybe TRBD1 (6 bases). Germline CDR1 and CDR2: SGHAT and FQNNGV. This CDR3 region has 15 residues. The V and J ends lost 0 bases and 0 bases respectively, with 8 bases between them. The chain's CDR3 is CASSLERGMNTEAFF. The CDR3, as DNA: TGTGCCAGCAGCTTAGAGAGGGGGATGAACACTGAAGCTTTCTTT.

The chain joins TRBV7-2 to TRBJ1-4, with TRBD1 as a possible D gene (5 bases). The germline V gene has CDR1 SGHTA and CDR2 FQGNSA. Between the trimmed V and J ends, which lost 1 base and 5 bases, there was a span of 14 bases. This CDR3 is built from 16 residues. The CDR3, as DNA: TGTGCCAGCAGCTTAGGGGGCCCCCTGAGGAATGAAAAACTGTTTTTT. It encodes CASSLGGPLRNEKLFF.

In this sample, this clone turned up once. J is TRBJ1-1 and V is TRBV6-6; the match to TRBD1 covers 7 bases. The ends lost 5 bases at V and 8 bases at J; junction bases unmatched: 5. Looked up from germline, CDR1 is MNHNY and CDR2 is SVGAGI (reference sequence). CDR3 length equals 12 residues. The CDR3 loop reads CASSPSTGEAFF. The DNA of the CDR3 is TGTGCCAGCAGTCCCTCGACAGGGGAAGCTTTCTTT.

This chain joins TRBV28 and TRBJ1-5, with 8 bases identical to TRBD1. The CDR3 length is 16 residues. Germline loops: CDR1 MDHEN, CDR2 SYDVKM. V trimming: 2 bases; J trimming: 3 bases; junction bases outside the gene matches: 6. CDR3 bases: TGTGCCAGCAGTTTACGACAGGGGCCATTCAATCAGCCCCAGCATTTT. Its translation: CASSLRQGPFNQPQHF.

The rearrangement links TRBV5-4 to TRBJ1-1, with TRBD1 identical over 7 bases. The CDR3 is 15 amino acids. CDR1 is SGHNT, CDR2 YYREEE, per germline (reference sequence). Losses at the gene ends were 4 bases for V and 3 bases for J; bases not matched to a gene: 9. The CDR3 DNA sequence: TGTGCCAGCAGCCCCTTAACAGGGGTTGACACTGAAGCTTTCTTT. Translating gives CASSPLTGVDTEAFF. Together with reference TRBV5-4 and TRBJ1-1, the CDR3 gives the full variable domain: ETGVTQSPTHLIKTRGQQVTLRCSSQSGHNTVSWYQQALGQGPQFIFQYYREEENGRGNFPPRFSGLQFPNYSSELNVNALELDDSALYLCASSPLTGVDTEAFFGQGTRLTVV.

This rearrangement joins TRBV5-1 to TRBJ1-1, with 7 bases identical to TRBD1. Germline CDR1 SGHRS, CDR2 YFSETQ. The CDR3 is 14 residues long. V dropped 1 base and J dropped 6; count of bases not matched to a gene: 6. This CDR3 reads CASSLTGDGAEAFF. In nucleotides, the CDR3 is TGCGCCAGCAGCTTGACAGGGGATGGAGCTGAAGCTTTCTTT.

The J gene is TRBJ1-2, the V gene TRBV19, with 9 bases matching TRBD1. The V segment lost 6 bases and the J segment 6 bases; nucleotides outside the gene matches: 11. Germline V lookup: CDR1 LNHDA, CDR2 SQIVND (reference sequence). The length of the CDR3 is 15 residues. The CDR3 nucleotides read TGTGCCAGTAGGTCGAGGGACAGGGTGTACCATGGCTACACCTTC. Translated, it gives CASRSRDRVYHGYTF. The variable domain in full, completed from reference TRBV19 and TRBJ1-2, reads DGGITQSPKYLFRKEGQNVTLSCEQNLNHDAMYWYRQDPGQGLRLIYYSQIVNDFQKGDIAEGYSVSREKKESFPLTVTSAQKNPTAFYLCASRSRDRVYHGYTFGSGTRLTVV.

The rearrangement joins TRBV6-1 to TRBJ1-2, with TRBD1 as a possible D gene (5 bases). The CDR3 sequence is 16 residues long. Germline loops: CDR1 MNHNS, CDR2 SASEGT. V lost 4 bases, J lost 5 bases, and 20 bases lay in between. CDR3 coding DNA: TGTGCCAGCAGTGGCCCTGGGATCAGGGCAACATATGGCTACACCTTC. Translating gives CASSGPGIRATYGYTF.

J is TRBJ1-5 and V is TRBV5-8, with D unresolved. This CDR3 region has 15 residues. V was clipped by 0 bases and J by 0 bases, with 7 bases between them. Germline V gene data show CDR1 as SGHTS and CDR2 as YDEGEE. For the CDR3, the DNA is TGTGCCAGCAGCTTGGTCAGGTTTAGCAATCAGCCCCAGCATTTT. This codes for CASSLVRFSNQPQHF.

This sequence joins TRBV7-7 and TRBJ2-7; 9 bases are a match to TRBD1. Losses at the gene ends were 5 bases for V and 6 bases for J; bases not matched to a gene: 5. Per germline, CDR1 SSHAT and CDR2 FNYEAQ (reference sequence). This CDR3 comprises 13 residues. CDR3 amino acids: CASSAGTGSEQYF. The CDR3 DNA reads as TGTGCCAGCAGCGCCGGGACAGGGTCCGAGCAGTACTTC.

The V gene is TRBV6-6, the J gene TRBJ2-7, with TRBD1 as a possible D gene (6 bases). V was clipped by 7 bases and J by 2 bases, with 9 bases between them. Germline CDR1 and CDR2: MNHNY and SVGAGI (reference sequence). The CDR3 is 12 amino acids. CDR3 residues: CASNGDTYEQYF. As DNA, the CDR3 is TGTGCCAGCAACGGGGACACCTACGAGCAGTACTTC.

The J gene is TRBJ2-7, the V gene TRBV29-1, with a possible D match to TRBD2 (5 bases). This CDR3 is 16 amino acids long. V lost 4 bases and J lost 5, with 24 bases in between. Germline V CDR1 and CDR2: SQVTM, ANQGSEA. For the CDR3, the DNA is TGCAGCGTTGGTGACAACCTGGACTGGAGTAGTGACGAGCAGTACTTC. It encodes CSVGDNLDWSSDEQYF.

The gene calls are TRBV18 and TRBJ2-5, with TRBD1 matching over 8 bases. Per germline, CDR1 KGHSH and CDR2 LQKENI. The V segment lost 0 bases and the J segment 6 bases; nucleotides outside the gene matches: 9. CDR3 size: 16 residues. CDR3 loop: CASSPPLGQADQTQYF. CDR3 nucleotide sequence: TGTGCCAGCTCACCACCTTTGGGACAGGCCGACCAGACCCAGTACTTC. The whole variable domain, filled in from reference TRBV18 and TRBJ2-5, reads NAGVMQNPRHLVRRRGQEARLRCSPMKGHSHVYWYRQLPEEGLKFMVYLQKENIIDESGMPKERFSAEFPKEGPSILRIQQVVRGDSAAYFCASSPPLGQADQTQYFGPGTRLLVL.

V is TRBV14 and J is TRBJ1-2; a possible D gene is TRBD1 (6 bases). V was pared by 3 bases and J by 8 bases, with 10 bases between. The CDR3 spans 12 residues. Looked up from germline, CDR1 is SGHDN and CDR2 is FVKESK. CDR3 residues: CASSHTGTGYTF. In DNA form, the CDR3 reads TGTGCCAGCAGCCACACAGGGACCGGCTACACCTTC.

V gene TRBV5-4 combines with J gene TRBJ2-2; 7 bases are a match to TRBD2. V trimming: 4 bases; J trimming: 2 bases; junction bases outside the gene matches: 5. From germline, CDR1 is SGHNT and CDR2 YYREEE (reference sequence). The CDR3 is 15 residues long. The CDR3 protein is CASSPPGLNTGELFF. CDR3 DNA: TGTGCCAGCAGCCCGCCGGGACTAAACACCGGGGAGCTGTTTTTT.

The chain couples TRBV30 to TRBJ1-2; D might be TRBD1 (5 bases). Germline lookup yields CDR1 GTSNPN and CDR2 SVGIG (reference sequence). V dropped 2 bases and J dropped 8 bases, with 15 bases sitting between them. The CDR3 runs to 13 residues. The CDR3 spells CAWSREGDGGYTF. CDR3 DNA sequence: TGTGCCTGGAGTAGGGAAGGGGATGGGGGCTACACCTTC.

The CDR3 DNA reads TGTGCCAGCTCACCCCTACAGGGCTATGGCTACACCTTC. Translated: CASSPLQGYGYTF. The chain recombines TRBV18 with TRBJ1-2, with TRBD1 as a possible D gene (6 bases). Germline CDR1 and CDR2: KGHSH and LQKENI. This CDR3 region has 13 residues. Trimming removed 3 bases from V and 4 bases from J, with 9 bases in between.

The chain links TRBV7-9 to TRBJ2-3; 11 bases are shared with TRBD2. CDR1 SEHNR and CDR2 FQNEAQ come from the germline V gene (reference sequence). The length of the CDR3 is 18 residues. Trimming removed 2 bases from V and 0 bases from J; junction bases left unmatched: 7. DNA for the CDR3: TGTGCCAGCAGCTTAATACTAGCGGGGGCCAGAAGCACAGATACGCAGTATTTT. Protein product: CASSLILAGARSTDTQYF.